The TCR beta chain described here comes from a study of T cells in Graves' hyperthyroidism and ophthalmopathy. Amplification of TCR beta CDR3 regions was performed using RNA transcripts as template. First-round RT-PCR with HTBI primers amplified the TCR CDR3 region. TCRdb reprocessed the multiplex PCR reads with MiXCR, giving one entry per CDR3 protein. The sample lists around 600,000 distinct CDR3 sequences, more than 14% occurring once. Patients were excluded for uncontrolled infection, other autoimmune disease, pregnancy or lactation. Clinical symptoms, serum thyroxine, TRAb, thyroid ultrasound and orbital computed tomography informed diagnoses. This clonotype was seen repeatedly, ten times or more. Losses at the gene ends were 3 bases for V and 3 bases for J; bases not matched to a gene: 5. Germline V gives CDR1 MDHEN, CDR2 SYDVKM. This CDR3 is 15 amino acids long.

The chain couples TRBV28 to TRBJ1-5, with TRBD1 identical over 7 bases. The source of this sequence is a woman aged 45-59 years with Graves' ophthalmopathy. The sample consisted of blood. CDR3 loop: CASSFNRGYNQPQHF. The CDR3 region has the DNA TGTGCCAGCAGTTTCAACAGGGGCTACAATCAGCCCCAGCATTTT. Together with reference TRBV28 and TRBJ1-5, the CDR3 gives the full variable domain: DVKVTQSSRYLVKRTGEKVFLECVQDMDHENMFWYRQDPGLGLRLIYFSYDVKMKEKGDIPEGYSVSREKKERFSLILESASTNQTSMYLCASSFNRGYNQPQHFGDGTRLSIL.